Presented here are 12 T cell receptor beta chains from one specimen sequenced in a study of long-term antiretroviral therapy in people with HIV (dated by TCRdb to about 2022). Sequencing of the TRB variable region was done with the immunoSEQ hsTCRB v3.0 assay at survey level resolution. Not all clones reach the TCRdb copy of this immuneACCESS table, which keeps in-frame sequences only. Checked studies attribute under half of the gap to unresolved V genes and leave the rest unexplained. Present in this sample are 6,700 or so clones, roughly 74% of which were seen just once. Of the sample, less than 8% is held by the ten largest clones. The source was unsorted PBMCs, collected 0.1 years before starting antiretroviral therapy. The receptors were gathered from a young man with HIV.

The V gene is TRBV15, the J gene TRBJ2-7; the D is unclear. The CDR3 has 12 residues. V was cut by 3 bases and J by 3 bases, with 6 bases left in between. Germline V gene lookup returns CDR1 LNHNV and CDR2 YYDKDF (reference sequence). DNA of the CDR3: TGTGCCACCAGCAGGTCCTACTACGAGCAGTACTTC. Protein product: CATSRSYYEQYF. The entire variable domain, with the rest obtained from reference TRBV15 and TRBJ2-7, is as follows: DAMVIQNPRYQVTQFGKPVTLSCSQTLNHNVMYWYQQKSSQAPKLLFHYYDKDFNNEADTPDNFQSRRPNTSFCFLDIRSPGLGDTAMYLCATSRSYYEQYFGPGTRLTVT.

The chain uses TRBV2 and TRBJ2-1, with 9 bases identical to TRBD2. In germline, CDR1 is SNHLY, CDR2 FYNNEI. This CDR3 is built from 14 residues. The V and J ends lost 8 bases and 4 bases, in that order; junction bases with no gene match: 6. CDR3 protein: CASGWTSAYNEQFF. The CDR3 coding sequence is TGTGCCAGCGGATGGACTAGCGCGTACAATGAGCAGTTCTTC.

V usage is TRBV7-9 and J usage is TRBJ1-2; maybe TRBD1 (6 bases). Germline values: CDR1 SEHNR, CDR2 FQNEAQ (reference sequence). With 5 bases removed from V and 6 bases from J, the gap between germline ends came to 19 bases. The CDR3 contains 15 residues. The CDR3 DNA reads TGTGCCAGCAGCCCCCATGGGGGGGGCCCGGATGGCTACACCTTC. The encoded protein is CASSPHGGGPDGYTF.

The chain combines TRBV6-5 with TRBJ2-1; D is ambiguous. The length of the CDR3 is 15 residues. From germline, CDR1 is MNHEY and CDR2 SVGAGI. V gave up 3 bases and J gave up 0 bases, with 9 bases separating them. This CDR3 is CASSYGPRSYNEQFF. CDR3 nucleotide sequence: TGTGCCAGCAGTTATGGGCCACGCTCCTACAATGAGCAGTTCTTC.

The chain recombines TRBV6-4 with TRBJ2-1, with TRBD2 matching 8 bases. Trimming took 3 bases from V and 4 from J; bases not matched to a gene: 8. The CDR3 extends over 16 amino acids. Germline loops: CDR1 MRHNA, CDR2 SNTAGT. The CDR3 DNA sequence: TGTGCCAGCAGTGATACGAGCCTAGCGGGTTACAATGAGCAGTTCTTC. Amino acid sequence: CASSDTSLAGYNEQFF.

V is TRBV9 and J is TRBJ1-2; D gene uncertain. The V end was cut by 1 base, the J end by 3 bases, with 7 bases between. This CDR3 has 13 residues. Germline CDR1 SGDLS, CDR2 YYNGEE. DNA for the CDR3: TGTGCCAGCAGCGTAAGGACGGACTATGGCTACACCTTC. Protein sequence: CASSVRTDYGYTF.

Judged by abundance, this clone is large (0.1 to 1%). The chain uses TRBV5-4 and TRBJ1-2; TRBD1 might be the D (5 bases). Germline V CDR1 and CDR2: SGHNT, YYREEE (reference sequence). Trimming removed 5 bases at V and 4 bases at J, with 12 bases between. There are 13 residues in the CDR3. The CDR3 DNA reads TGTGCCAGCAGGGGGACGGGATCCTATGGCTACACCTTC. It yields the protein CASRGTGSYGYTF.

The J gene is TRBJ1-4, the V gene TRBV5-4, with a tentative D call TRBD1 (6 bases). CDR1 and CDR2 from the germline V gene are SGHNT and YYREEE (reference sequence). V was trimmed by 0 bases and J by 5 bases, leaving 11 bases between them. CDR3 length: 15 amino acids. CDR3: CASSLAGAGNEKLFF. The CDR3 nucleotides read TGTGCCAGCAGCTTGGCGGGGGCGGGGAATGAAAAACTGTTTTTT.

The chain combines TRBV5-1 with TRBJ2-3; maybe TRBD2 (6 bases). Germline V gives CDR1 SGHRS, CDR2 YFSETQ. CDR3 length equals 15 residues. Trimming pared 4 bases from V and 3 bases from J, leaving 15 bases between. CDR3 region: CASSQSSAETDTQYF. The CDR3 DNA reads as TGCGCCAGCAGCCAATCTAGCGCGGAAACAGATACGCAGTATTTT.

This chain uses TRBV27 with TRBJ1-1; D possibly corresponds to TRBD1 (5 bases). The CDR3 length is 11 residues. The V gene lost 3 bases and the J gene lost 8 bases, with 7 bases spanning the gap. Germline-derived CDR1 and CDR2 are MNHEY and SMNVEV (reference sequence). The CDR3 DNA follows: TGTGCCAGCAGTTTGGGGGGGGAAGCTTTCTTT. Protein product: CASSLGGEAFF.

The CDR3, as DNA: TGTGCCAGCGCCGGCTCTGGAAACACCATATATTTT. This gives the protein CASAGSGNTIYF. The chain recombines TRBV6-5 with TRBJ1-3; D unclear. There are 12 residues in the CDR3. V lost 8 bases to trimming and J lost 0 bases, with 5 bases between them. The germline gives CDR1 MNHEY, CDR2 SVGAGI.

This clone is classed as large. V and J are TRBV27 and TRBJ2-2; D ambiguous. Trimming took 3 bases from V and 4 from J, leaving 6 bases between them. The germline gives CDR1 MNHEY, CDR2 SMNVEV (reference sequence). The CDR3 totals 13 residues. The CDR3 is CASSLAFTGELFF. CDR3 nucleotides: TGTGCCAGCAGTTTGGCCTTCACCGGGGAGCTGTTTTTT.